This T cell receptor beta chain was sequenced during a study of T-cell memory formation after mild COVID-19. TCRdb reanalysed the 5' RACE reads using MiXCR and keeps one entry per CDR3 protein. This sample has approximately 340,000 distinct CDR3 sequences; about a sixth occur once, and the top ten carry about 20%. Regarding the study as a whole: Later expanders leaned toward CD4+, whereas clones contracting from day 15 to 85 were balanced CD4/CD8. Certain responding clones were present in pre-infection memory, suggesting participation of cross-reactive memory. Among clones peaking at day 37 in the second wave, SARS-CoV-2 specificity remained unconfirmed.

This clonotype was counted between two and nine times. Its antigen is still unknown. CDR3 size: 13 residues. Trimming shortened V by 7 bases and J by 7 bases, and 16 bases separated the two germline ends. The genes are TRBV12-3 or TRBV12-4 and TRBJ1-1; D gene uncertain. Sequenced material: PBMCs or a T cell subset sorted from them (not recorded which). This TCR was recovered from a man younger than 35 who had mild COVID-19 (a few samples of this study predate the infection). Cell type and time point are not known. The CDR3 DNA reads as TGTGCCAGCACCTCCGGCGGTACTGGTGAAGCTTTCTTT. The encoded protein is CASTSGGTGEAFF.